The 30 T cell receptor beta chains given below trace back to one sample, sequenced in a study of cytomegalovirus exposure and HLA in healthy donors. This PCR relied on a set of 60 Vbeta primers and 13 Jbeta primers. Some clones are missing from TCRdb's copy, which holds only in-frame ones; the method was immunoSEQ multiplex PCR. The sample's table shows 150,000 to 200,000 clones. Sequenced sample: PBMCs. The origin of the receptors is a woman between 18 and 29 years old in good health and CMV-seropositive.

This chain joins TRBV25-1 and TRBJ2-1, with 8 positions matching TRBD2. The germline V gene encodes CDR1 MGHDK and CDR2 SYGVNS. The ends lost 4 bases at V and 7 bases at J; junction bases unmatched: 6. The CDR3 extends over 14 amino acids. DNA of the CDR3: TGTGCCAGCAGTGCGGGAGGGCCAAAAAATGAGCAGTTCTTC. It translates to CASSAGGPKNEQFF.

The chain employs TRBV5-4 and TRBJ1-2, with D hard to call. The V end lost 0 bases, the J end lost 8 bases, and 11 bases lay between the germline ends. Germline assignment: CDR1 SGHNT and CDR2 YYREEE (reference sequence). CDR3 length equals 13 residues. CDR3 region: CASSLAGSWGYTF. CDR3 bases: TGTGCCAGCAGCTTGGCAGGATCCTGGGGCTACACCTTC.

The chain joins TRBV6-1 to TRBJ2-5; unclear D gene. V was clipped by 6 bases and J by 3 bases, with 5 bases between them. The V gene's germline CDR1 is MNHNS and CDR2 SASEGT. The CDR3 has 11 residues. This chain's CDR3 is CASSPKETQYF. DNA of the CDR3: TGTGCCAGCAGCCCCAAAGAGACCCAGTACTTC.

This chain uses TRBV6-8 with TRBJ2-7; D gene uncertain. The V end was cut by 2 bases, the J end by 2 bases, with 10 bases between. CDR3 length: 14 amino acids. CDR1 and CDR2 from the germline V gene are MNHGY and SAAAGT. The CDR3 nucleotides read TGTGCCAGCAGTTACGGTAGGAGTCCCTACGAGCAGTACTTC. This codes for CASSYGRSPYEQYF.

The chain carries TRBV29-1 and TRBJ1-2, with a tentative D call TRBD1 (5 bases). CDR1 is SQVTM, CDR2 ANQGSEA, per germline. The CDR3 is made up of 16 amino acids. Trimming removed 8 bases at V and 6 bases at J, with 28 bases between. CDR3 amino acids: CSITGLDKRKLDGYTF. CDR3 DNA sequence: TGCAGCATCACGGGCTTGGACAAGAGAAAATTGGATGGCTACACCTTC.

The chain carries TRBV6-1 and TRBJ1-4; D gene ambiguous. CDR1 is MNHNS, CDR2 SASEGT, per germline. CDR3 size: 12 residues. V lost 2 bases and J 7 bases, leaving 5 bases between the germline ends. CDR3 region: CASSEFSEKLFF. The CDR3 DNA reads TGTGCCAGCAGTGAATTTAGTGAAAAACTGTTTTTT.

The CDR3 loop reads CASSKGKRDSMNTEAFF. The CDR3 region has the DNA TGTGCCAGCAGCAAAGGAAAAAGGGACTCTATGAACACTGAAGCTTTCTTT. The V and J genes are TRBV21-1 and TRBJ1-1. TRBV21-1 is classified as a pseudogene. This CDR3 is built from 17 residues.

The J gene is TRBJ2-3, the V gene TRBV10-1; D is possibly TRBD1 (5 bases). V lost 4 bases, J lost 4 bases, and 15 bases lay in between. The CDR3 is made up of 15 amino acids. The germline V gene encodes CDR1 WNHNN and CDR2 SYGVQD (reference sequence). CDR3 sequence: CASSVGQGVADTQYF. CDR3 DNA sequence: TGCGCCAGCAGTGTTGGGCAGGGCGTAGCAGATACGCAGTATTTT.

The chain couples TRBV19 to TRBJ2-7, with TRBD1 matching over 9 bases. Germline V gene lookup returns CDR1 LNHDA and CDR2 SQIVND (reference sequence). V was pared by 3 bases and J by 2 bases, with 8 bases of the junction left unmatched. This CDR3 contains 16 residues. The CDR3 DNA reads as TGTGCCAGTAGTATTACCTGGACAGGGGCAACCTACGAGCAGTACTTC. Protein product: CASSITWTGATYEQYF.

This rearrangement joins TRBV4-1 to TRBJ2-4; TRBD2 agrees at 14 bases. Germline V gene data show CDR1 as MGHRA and CDR2 as YSYEKL. V lost 4 bases, J lost 8 bases, and 7 bases stayed unmatched. This CDR3 is 16 amino acids long. The CDR3 is CASSRLAGGQVYIQYF. Written as DNA, the CDR3 is TGCGCCAGCAGCCGACTAGCGGGAGGGCAAGTTTACATTCAGTACTTC.

V is TRBV2 and J is TRBJ2-7, with 11 positions matching TRBD1. The CDR3 runs 14 residues. Germline-derived CDR1 and CDR2 are SNHLY and FYNNEI. Trimming at V came to 5 bases and at J to 2 bases, leaving 2 bases not matched to a gene. The CDR3 nucleotides are TGTGCCAGCAGTCTGGGACAGGGGGCCTACGAGCAGTACTTC. Protein sequence: CASSLGQGAYEQYF.

The V and J genes are TRBV10-3 and TRBJ1-1, with 8 bases that match TRBD1. V lost 6 bases, J lost 4 bases, and 7 bases stayed unmatched. Germline V gene sequence: CDR1 ENHRY, CDR2 SYGVKD. The CDR3 is 14 amino acids. The CDR3 sequence is CAIRGRGLTTEAFF. CDR3 DNA: TGTGCCATCAGGGGCAGGGGGCTGACCACTGAAGCTTTCTTT.

V usage is TRBV6-5 and J usage is TRBJ2-7, with D possibly being TRBD2 (6 bases). The ends were cut back, 0 bases at V and 3 bases at J, with 12 bases in the middle. The CDR3 loop spans 15 amino acids. Germline lookup yields CDR1 MNHEY and CDR2 SVGAGI. The CDR3, as DNA: TGTGCCAGCAGTTACTCGGGAGGCCCTAACTACGAGCAGTACTTC. Translated: CASSYSGGPNYEQYF.

This chain joins TRBV6-5 and TRBJ1-2, with 8 nucleotides matching TRBD1. The germline V gene encodes CDR1 MNHEY and CDR2 SVGAGI. This CDR3 region has 14 residues. Trimming cost V 2 bases and J 4 bases; bases outside gene matches: 3. The chain's CDR3 is CASSYRQGIYGYTF. CDR3 coding DNA: TGTGCCAGCAGTTACCGACAGGGGATCTATGGCTACACCTTC.

The J gene is TRBJ1-1, the V gene TRBV6-1; 9 bases are a match to TRBD1. After removal of 5 bases from V and 4 bases from J, the junction contained 5 bases not matched to a gene. Germline CDR1 is MNHNS and CDR2 is SASEGT. The CDR3 is made up of 14 amino acids. The CDR3 here is CASSLRQGGTEAFF. The CDR3 DNA reads TGTGCCAGCAGTCTGAGACAGGGGGGCACTGAAGCTTTCTTT.

The chain links TRBV5-1 to TRBJ2-2; TRBD2 matches 8 bases. CDR1 and CDR2 (germline): SGHRS, YFSETQ. Losses at the gene ends were 2 bases for V and 6 bases for J; bases not matched to a gene: 9. This CDR3 has 16 residues. CDR3 sequence: CASSLRPRGVAGELFF. In nucleotides, the CDR3 is TGCGCCAGCAGCTTAAGACCGCGGGGGGTTGCCGGGGAGCTGTTTTTT.

The DNA of the CDR3 is TGCAGTGCGCCCGAGGCCTACGAGCAGTACTTC. Its translation is CSAPEAYEQYF. This rearrangement joins TRBV20-1 to TRBJ2-7; D gene ambiguous. This CDR3 spans 11 amino acids. V was shortened by 6 bases and J by 2 bases, with 8 bases between the two germline ends. Germline V gene lookup returns CDR1 DFQATT and CDR2 SNEGSKA (reference sequence).

V usage is TRBV5-1 and J usage is TRBJ2-7; 13 bases map to TRBD2. The CDR3 totals 16 residues. V was clipped by 4 bases and J by 4 bases; unmatched bases: 8. Germline V gene lookup returns CDR1 SGHRS and CDR2 YFSETQ. Written as DNA, the CDR3 is TGCGCCAGCAGCCAGGGACTAGCGGGAACCTATTACGAGCAGTACTTC. It is translated as CASSQGLAGTYYEQYF.

The chain joins TRBV7-9 to TRBJ2-3; 8 bases agree with TRBD1. The V gene end was trimmed by 5 bases and the J gene end by 1 base; junction bases not matched to a gene: 8. Germline CDR1 is SEHNR and CDR2 is FQNEAQ (reference sequence). The CDR3 runs 16 residues. CDR3 in amino acids: CASSPRGRAGTDTQYF. The CDR3 nucleotides are TGTGCCAGCAGCCCCAGGGGGCGGGCGGGCACAGATACGCAGTATTTT.

The V gene is TRBV5-1, the J gene TRBJ2-3; 7 bases map to TRBD2. The CDR3 spans 16 residues. Losses at the gene ends were 4 bases for V and 14 bases for J; bases not matched to a gene: 22. The germline V gene has CDR1 SGHRS and CDR2 YFSETQ. CDR3 sequence reads: CASSIRTSRQGSRPYF. In nucleotides, the CDR3 is TGCGCCAGCAGCATAAGGACTAGTCGCCAAGGAAGTCGTCCGTATTTT.

This chain links TRBV9 with TRBJ1-1; 7 bases map to TRBD1. V gave up 3 bases and J gave up 1 base; unmatched junction bases: 9. Germline loops: CDR1 SGDLS, CDR2 YYNGEE. The CDR3 extends over 16 amino acids. The CDR3 DNA reads as TGTGCCAGCAGCGCCCGACAGGGTTTGGGGAACACTGAAGCTTTCTTT. Protein sequence: CASSARQGLGNTEAFF.

This chain joins TRBV28 and TRBJ1-5; 7 nucleotides agree with TRBD1. The CDR3 extends over 17 amino acids. Germline V gene data show CDR1 as MDHEN and CDR2 as SYDVKM. V trimming: 4 bases; J trimming: 5 bases; junction bases outside the gene matches: 14. CDR3 DNA sequence: TGTGCCAGCAGTTGGGGAAAGCGAAGGGGGCCGTATCAGCCCCAGCATTTT. Translated: CASSWGKRRGPYQPQHF.

The rearrangement joins TRBV7-9 to TRBJ2-1; D gene unclear. Looked up from germline, CDR1 is SEHNR and CDR2 is FQNEAQ (reference sequence). The CDR3 has 13 amino acids. Trimming removed 5 bases from V and 7 bases from J, with 12 bases in between. In DNA, the CDR3 is TGTGCCAGCAGCGACCCCCCTAGAAATGAGCAGTTCTTC. This sequence encodes CASSDPPRNEQFF.

The chain joins TRBV5-1 to TRBJ2-7; the D gene is possibly TRBD1 (6 bases). CDR1 and CDR2 (germline): SGHRS, YFSETQ. The CDR3 spans 14 residues. V lost 4 bases and J lost 0, with 11 bases in between. CDR3 sequence reads: CASSNTGSSYEQYF. The CDR3 nucleotides are TGCGCCAGCAGCAACACAGGGAGCTCCTACGAGCAGTACTTC.

The rearrangement joins TRBV9 to TRBJ1-2; D gene uncertain. Germline V lookup: CDR1 SGDLS, CDR2 YYNGEE. The V gene lost 0 bases and the J gene lost 4 bases, with 10 bases spanning the gap. This CDR3 region has 14 residues. CDR3 sequence reads: CASSVVEAIYGYTF. The CDR3 DNA follows: TGTGCCAGCAGCGTAGTTGAGGCTATCTATGGCTACACCTTC.

The chain joins TRBV7-2 to TRBJ1-6; D ambiguous. V was cut by 1 base and J by 11 bases, with 18 bases left in between. Germline assignment: CDR1 SGHTA and CDR2 FQGNSA. This CDR3 contains 16 residues. This CDR3 reads CASSLDPGSSTAPLHF. The CDR3 DNA sequence: TGTGCCAGCAGCTTAGATCCGGGATCCTCTACCGCACCCCTCCACTTT. Filled out from reference TRBV7-2 and TRBJ1-6, the complete variable domain reads GAGVSQSPSNKVTEKGKDVELRCDPISGHTALYWYRQSLGQGLEFLIYFQGNSAPDKSGLPSDRFSAERTGGSVSTLTIQRTQQEDSAVYLCASSLDPGSSTAPLHFGNGTRLTVT.

The chain links TRBV4-1 to TRBJ1-2; D uncertain. This CDR3 comprises 13 residues. Germline loops: CDR1 MGHRA, CDR2 YSYEKL. Trimming took off 1 base at V and 8 bases at J, with 11 bases between the two ends. The CDR3 is CASSQVEGSGYTF. The CDR3 region has the DNA TGCGCCAGCAGCCAAGTTGAAGGGAGCGGCTACACCTTC.

This sequence joins TRBV4-2 and TRBJ1-2; D may be TRBD1 (5 bases). Germline CDR1 LGHNA, CDR2 YNFKEQ. V lost 4 bases and J lost 5, with 11 bases in between. The CDR3 extends over 13 amino acids. The CDR3 DNA follows: TGTGCCAGCAGCCCTGGACACATTTATGGCTACACCTTC. Protein sequence: CASSPGHIYGYTF.

The chain recombines TRBV5-1 with TRBJ2-5; D is possibly TRBD1 (6 bases). CDR1 and CDR2 (germline): SGHRS, YFSETQ. V shed 4 bases and J shed 0 bases, with 10 bases lying between them. This CDR3 is built from 14 residues. CDR3 loop: CASSRDTYQETQYF. The CDR3 DNA follows: TGCGCCAGCAGCAGGGACACCTACCAAGAGACCCAGTACTTC.

The chain carries TRBV27 and TRBJ2-1; 9 bases map to TRBD2. The CDR3 consists of 16 residues. Looked up from germline, CDR1 is MNHEY and CDR2 is SMNVEV (reference sequence). J was trimmed by 8 bases and V by 3 bases; bases with no gene match: 11. The DNA for the CDR3 is TGTGCCAGCAGTTTCCCGCCCGGCGGGAGGGTCCATGAGCAGTTCTTC. Its protein is CASSFPPGGRVHEQFF.